This T cell receptor beta chain was sequenced in a study of tumor-infiltrating lymphocytes in primary liver carcinoma. Scientists recovered RNA and DNA together from about 21-30 mg of unsorted bulk tissue. The researchers produced TCR beta cDNA from around 0.5 ug total RNA with a constant-region primer. Investigators got TCR beta libraries out of three nested multiplex PCR rounds, done with slightly modified ARM-PCR. The first two PCR rounds used TRBV1-TRBV30 primers with a Cbeta primer, approximately 9 cycles each. Via MiXCR, TCRdb re-called the multiplex PCR reads, giving one row per CDR3 protein. The table has around 32,000 distinct CDR3 sequences, 75% to 85% seen once. A note on this clonotype: Its ends do not fully match the called genes, so a read error is possible.

The germline gives CDR1 SGHAT, CDR2 FQNNGV. The CDR3 has 16 amino acids. This TCR was sampled from a man in his forties with primary liver carcinoma and hepatitis B virus infection. Sequenced sample: liver tumor tissue from sampling region 5. Regarding subset: tumor region T5, tumor centre. V gene TRBV11-2 combines with J gene TRBJ1-4; no firm D call. CDR3 loop: CASGKTPGGTNEELFF. As DNA, the CDR3 is TGTGCCAGCGGCAAGACTCCAGGAGGAACAAATGAAGAACTATTCTTT. Full variable domain (rest looked up from reference TRBV11-2 and TRBJ1-4): EAGVAQSPRYKIIEKRQSVAFWCNPISGHATLYWYQQILGQGPKLLIQFQNNGVVDDSQLPKDRFSAERLKGVDSTLKIQPAKLEDSAVYLCASGKTPGGTNEELFFGSGTQLSVL.